The 27 T cell receptor beta chains given below trace back to one sample, sequenced in a study of cytomegalovirus exposure and HLA in healthy donors. PCR involved 60 Vbeta and 13 Jbeta primers. Repertoires were generated with immunoSEQ multiplex PCR, while TCRdb's copy carries only in-frame clones and drops some. The table lists roughly 130,000 clones, over 60% of them singletons. Source material: PBMCs. The receptors stem from a woman aged 55-69 years in good health and CMV-seronegative.

This clone was seen more than once but under ten times. This rearrangement joins TRBV9 to TRBJ1-6; TRBD1 matches at 9 bases. V shed 3 bases and J 10 bases; nucleotides not matched to a gene: 8. Germline V gives CDR1 SGDLS, CDR2 YYNGEE. The CDR3 consists of 15 residues. DNA of the CDR3: TGTGCCAGCAGCGCGGGGGACAGGGAGTTATCACCCCTCCACTTT. Amino acids: CASSAGDRELSPLHF.

The sample holds a few counts of this clone. DNA of the CDR3: TGTGCCAGCAGCGTAGATGTACAGGCTACTAATGAAAAACTGTTTTTT. This gives the protein CASSVDVQATNEKLFF. The chain is built from TRBV9 and TRBJ1-4; D perhaps matches TRBD1 (5 bases). Per germline, CDR1 SGDLS and CDR2 YYNGEE. V was pared by 0 bases and J by 2 bases, with 11 bases between. This CDR3 contains 16 residues.

This clone was seen a handful of times. The CDR3, as DNA: TGTGCCAGCAGTTACGATTCTAGGAGGGTCATCGGTGGCTACACCTTC. It is translated as CASSYDSRRVIGGYTF. V and J are TRBV6-5 and TRBJ1-2; D unclear. Trimming removed 2 bases at V and 7 bases at J, with 20 bases between. In germline, CDR1 is MNHEY, CDR2 SVGAGI. This CDR3 comprises 16 residues.

This clone was observed a few times. This sequence joins TRBV9 and TRBJ2-7, with TRBD2 identical over 8 bases. CDR3 length equals 15 residues. The germline V gene encodes CDR1 SGDLS and CDR2 YYNGEE. V dropped 4 bases and J dropped 1; count of bases not matched to a gene: 7. The CDR3 reads CASSTSSGPSYEQYF. CDR3 coding DNA: TGTGCCAGCAGCACCTCTAGCGGGCCTTCCTACGAGCAGTACTTC.

The chain couples TRBV5-4 to TRBJ1-2, with D possibly TRBD1 on 6 matching bases. Trimming shortened V by 1 base and J by 8 bases, and 12 bases separated the two germline ends. Per the germline V gene, CDR1 is SGHNT and CDR2 is YYREEE (reference sequence). CDR3 length equals 13 residues. The CDR3 spells CASSLRAGAGYTF. The CDR3 coding sequence is TGTGCCAGCAGCTTGAGGGCAGGGGCCGGCTACACCTTC.

The J gene is TRBJ2-7, the V gene TRBV29-1; maybe TRBD1 (6 bases). The CDR3 has 13 residues. Trimming took off 3 bases at V and 2 bases at J, with 11 bases between the two ends. Germline V gene data show CDR1 as SQVTM and CDR2 as ANQGSEA. The CDR3 protein is CSVDGQGPYEQYF. The DNA for the CDR3 is TGCAGCGTTGATGGCCAGGGGCCCTACGAGCAGTACTTC.

The sample holds a few counts of this clone. The chain links TRBV6-5 to TRBJ2-2, with 12 positions matching TRBD1. CDR1 is MNHEY and CDR2 is SVGAGI in the germline V gene. The junction had 1 base not matched to a gene; V was cut back by 4 bases and J by 4 bases. CDR3 length: 15 amino acids. The CDR3 coding sequence is TGTGCCAGCAGTTGGGACAGGGGGCTCACCGGGGAGCTGTTTTTT. This gives the protein CASSWDRGLTGELFF.

The chain recombines TRBV9 with TRBJ2-1, with TRBD2 identical over 12 bases. CDR1 is SGDLS and CDR2 is YYNGEE in the germline V gene. After removal of 3 bases from V and 8 bases from J, the junction contained 6 bases not matched to a gene. The length of the CDR3 is 15 residues. The CDR3 loop reads CASSALAGGWDEQFF. CDR3 nucleotides: TGTGCCAGCAGCGCCCTAGCGGGGGGGTGGGATGAGCAGTTCTTC.

J is TRBJ2-3 and V is TRBV7-3; 7 bases fit TRBD1. Germline CDR1 and CDR2: SGHTA and FQGTGA. V lost 3 bases and J lost 6; bases outside the gene matches: 9. The CDR3 spans 15 residues. The chain's CDR3 is CASSFRGSETDTQYF. The DNA of the CDR3 is TGTGCCAGCAGCTTCAGGGGGTCAGAAACGGATACGCAGTATTTT.

The chain combines TRBV9 with TRBJ1-3; no clear D gene. Deletions cut 2 bases from V and 0 bases from J, with 6 bases between. Germline-derived CDR1 and CDR2 are SGDLS and YYNGEE. This CDR3 has 14 amino acids. CDR3 residues: CASSVLSSGNTIYF. CDR3 bases: TGTGCCAGCAGCGTCCTGAGCTCTGGAAACACCATATATTTT.

In this sample, this clone turned up a few times. The V gene is TRBV6-1, the J gene TRBJ2-5; 13 nucleotides match TRBD2. This CDR3 comprises 16 residues. In germline, CDR1 is MNHNS, CDR2 SASEGT. Germline trimming cut 4 bases from V and 4 bases from J; bases unmatched to any gene: 6. The CDR3 sequence: CASSGRRTSGGETQYF. The CDR3 region has the DNA TGTGCCAGCAGTGGAAGGAGGACTAGCGGGGGAGAGACCCAGTACTTC.

The rearrangement joins TRBV6-1 to TRBJ2-4; TRBD2 agrees at 9 bases. The germline CDR1 and CDR2 sequences are MNHNS and SASEGT. The CDR3 consists of 20 residues. V lost 5 bases and J lost 1; bases outside the gene matches: 18. The CDR3 nucleotides are TGTGCCAGCAGTCAAGGGCCCACAGCAACAAGCGGGGGGGCCAAAAACATTCAGTACTTC. Its translation: CASSQGPTATSGGAKNIQYF.

This clone was observed a handful of times. The J gene is TRBJ2-2, the V gene TRBV6-5, with D unresolved. CDR1 is MNHEY, CDR2 SVGAGI, per germline. The CDR3 has 15 residues. The V gene lost 7 bases and the J gene lost 5 bases, with 17 bases spanning the gap. DNA for the CDR3: TGTGCCAGCACCCAAAGAGAGCACGGTACCGGGGAGCTGTTTTTT. Its translation: CASTQREHGTGELFF.

On this clone itself: The sample contains more than one DNA sequence encoding this CDR3. The chain combines TRBV5-1 with TRBJ2-3; 12 bases map to TRBD2. Germline V gives CDR1 SGHRS, CDR2 YFSETQ. The V segment lost 0 bases and the J segment 6 bases; nucleotides outside the gene matches: 2. This CDR3 comprises 15 residues. This chain's CDR3 is CASSLGLAGGDTQYF. In DNA, the CDR3 is TGCGCCAGCAGCTTGGGGCTAGCGGGAGGGGATACGCAGTATTTT.

The chain carries TRBV15 and TRBJ1-1; 7 positions agree with TRBD1. The CDR3 sequence is 16 residues long. V was clipped by 0 bases and J by 6 bases; unmatched bases: 10. The germline CDR1 and CDR2 sequences are LNHNV and YYDKDF (reference sequence). The DNA of the CDR3 is TGTGCCACCAGCAGAGAAGGGGGCAGGGGGTCCGCTGAAGCTTTCTTT. Residues: CATSREGGRGSAEAFF.

The CDR3 spells CAGGQVRTGELFF. The CDR3 DNA reads as TGTGCCGGGGGACAGGTTCGGACCGGGGAGCTGTTTTTT. The V and J genes are TRBV28 and TRBJ2-2, with 8 positions matching TRBD1. CDR1 is MDHEN, CDR2 SYDVKM, per germline. The CDR3 loop spans 13 amino acids. Unmatched junction bases numbered 7, after V lost 11 bases and J lost 5 bases.

The chain couples TRBV19 to TRBJ2-5; 9 bases agree with TRBD1. CDR3 length equals 15 residues. Trimming cost V 5 bases and J 4 bases; bases outside gene matches: 8. Germline V gene data show CDR1 as LNHDA and CDR2 as SQIVND (reference sequence). The CDR3 DNA reads TGTGCCAGTAGTGAAGCCGGGACAGGGAGAGAGACCCAGTACTTC. Its translation: CASSEAGTGRETQYF.

V gene TRBV28 combines with J gene TRBJ1-2, with a weak D call TRBD1 (6 bases). CDR1 is MDHEN and CDR2 is SYDVKM in the germline V gene. The CDR3 runs 14 residues. Between the trimmed V and J ends, which lost 3 bases and 3 bases, there was a span of 11 bases. The CDR3 DNA sequence: TGTGCCAGCAGTTTTTGGGGGGGCGACTATGGCTACACCTTC. This gives the protein CASSFWGGDYGYTF.

In this sample, this clone turned up a few times. The chain has TRBV28 and TRBJ2-1; TRBD2 matches 11 bases. Germline V gene lookup returns CDR1 MDHEN and CDR2 SYDVKM. V was pared by 4 bases and J by 9 bases, with 8 bases of the junction left unmatched. CDR3 length: 15 residues. The CDR3 nucleotides are TGTGCCAGCAGTTCAATAGCGGGAGGGCCACTTGAGCAGTTCTTC. Amino acid sequence: CASSSIAGGPLEQFF.

The chain carries TRBV2 and TRBJ2-1, with 9 nucleotides matching TRBD1. There are 14 residues in the CDR3. Trimming at V came to 4 bases and at J to 8 bases, leaving 6 bases not matched to a gene. Germline loops: CDR1 SNHLY, CDR2 FYNNEI. CDR3 protein: CASSADRGVDEQFF. In DNA form, the CDR3 reads TGTGCCAGCAGTGCGGACAGGGGTGTCGATGAGCAGTTCTTC.

The chain joins TRBV6-4 to TRBJ2-7; D may be TRBD1 (5 bases). Germline lookup yields CDR1 MRHNA and CDR2 SNTAGT. The CDR3 sequence is 13 residues long. The V end lost 8 bases, the J end lost 6 bases, and 17 bases lay between the germline ends. The chain's CDR3 is CASHTTVFREQYF. Written as DNA, the CDR3 is TGTGCCAGCCACACGACAGTCTTCCGCGAGCAGTACTTC.

The chain uses TRBV5-6 and TRBJ1-2; TRBD1 is a possible D gene (6 bases). CDR3 length equals 14 residues. V was shortened by 2 bases and J by 8 bases, with 16 bases between the two germline ends. The germline V gene encodes CDR1 SGHDT and CDR2 YYEEEE. CDR3 in DNA: TGTGCCAGCAGCTTAGGACAGTTTTTCGGGGGCTACACCTTC. Translation gives CASSLGQFFGGYTF. The variable domain in full, completed from reference TRBV5-6 and TRBJ1-2, reads DAGVTQSPTHLIKTRGQQVTLRCSPKSGHDTVSWYQQALGQGPQFIFQYYEEEERQRGNFPDRFSGHQFPNYSSELNVNALLLGDSALYLCASSLGQFFGGYTFGSGTRLTVV.

This clone was observed a single time. The gene calls are TRBV28 and TRBJ2-3, with 9 bases matching TRBD2. J gave up 6 bases and V 4 bases, and 8 bases lay outside the gene matches. Germline CDR1 and CDR2: MDHEN and SYDVKM. The CDR3 loop spans 15 amino acids. The CDR3 loop reads CASSSPGLARDTQYF. The CDR3 nucleotides read TGTGCCAGCAGTTCGCCGGGACTAGCCAGGGATACGCAGTATTTT. The entire variable domain, with the rest obtained from reference TRBV28 and TRBJ2-3, is as follows: DVKVTQSSRYLVKRTGEKVFLECVQDMDHENMFWYRQDPGLGLRLIYFSYDVKMKEKGDIPEGYSVSREKKERFSLILESASTNQTSMYLCASSSPGLARDTQYFGPGTRLTVL.

The chain combines TRBV27 with TRBJ1-1, with 7 bases lining up with TRBD1. The CDR3 has 13 amino acids. CDR1 MNHEY and CDR2 SMNVEV come from the germline V gene (reference sequence). With 6 bases clipped from V and 4 bases from J, the junction kept 5 bases outside the gene matches. The CDR3 nucleotides read TGTGCCAGCAGGACAGGGTCGGCCACTGAAGCTTTCTTT. Translation gives CASRTGSATEAFF.

The chain combines TRBV6-6 with TRBJ2-3; 8 bases fit TRBD2. The V gene end was trimmed by 6 bases and the J gene end by 2 bases; junction bases not matched to a gene: 7. Germline CDR1 and CDR2: MNHNY and SVGAGI (reference sequence). The CDR3 loop spans 15 amino acids. The CDR3 here is CASRASGLNTDTQYF. The CDR3 bases are TGTGCCAGCAGGGCTAGCGGGCTCAACACAGATACGCAGTATTTT.

The chain couples TRBV2 to TRBJ1-2; D is perhaps TRBD1 (5 bases). Germline V lookup: CDR1 SNHLY, CDR2 FYNNEI. The V and J ends lost 1 base and 2 bases respectively, with 11 bases between them. This CDR3 comprises 15 residues. For the CDR3, the DNA is TGTGCCAGCAGTGAAGAAGGGGTCCCCAACTATGGCTACACCTTC. Translation: CASSEEGVPNYGYTF.

The chain has TRBV6-1 and TRBJ1-3, with D possibly matching TRBD1 (5 bases). Trimming took 4 bases from V and 1 from J, leaving 14 bases between them. The CDR3 extends over 16 amino acids. CDR1 and CDR2 from the germline V gene are MNHNS and SASEGT. CDR3 residues: CASSGTRDGSGNTIYF. The CDR3 region has the DNA TGTGCCAGCAGTGGGACAAGAGATGGGTCTGGAAACACCATATATTTT.